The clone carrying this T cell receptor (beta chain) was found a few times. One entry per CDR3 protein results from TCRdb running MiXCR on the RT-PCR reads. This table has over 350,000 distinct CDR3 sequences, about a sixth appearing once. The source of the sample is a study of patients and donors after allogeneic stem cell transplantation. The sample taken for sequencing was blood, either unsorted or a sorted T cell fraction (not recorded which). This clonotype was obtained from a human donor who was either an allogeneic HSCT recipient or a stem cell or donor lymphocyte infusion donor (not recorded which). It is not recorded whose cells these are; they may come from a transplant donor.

The CDR3 bases are TGCAGTGCCCGTTCAGGGGGCGCGGGCAATCAGCCCCAGCATTTT. The encoded protein is CSARSGGAGNQPQHF. The chain employs TRBV20-1 and TRBJ1-5; 8 nucleotides agree with TRBD1. CDR1 is DFQATT, CDR2 SNEGSKA, per germline (reference sequence). The J segment lost 2 bases and the V segment lost 6 bases, leaving 9 bases of the junction unmatched. The CDR3 is made up of 15 amino acids.